This T cell receptor (beta chain) was captured in a study of blood T cell repertoires in COVID-19. Study information: Whether acute or convalescent, the COVID-19 samples came from the United States, Italy and Spain.

Per the original data handling: Quantification of nucleated cells was approximated via reference gene primer amplification. Using immunoSEQ multiplex PCR, the repertoire was profiled, and TCRdb retains in-frame clones only, with some absent. That table furnishes V, J and clone size, whereas the DNA furnished D and trimming. The sample carries over 150,000 clones, 84% recorded once. J was trimmed by 4 bases and V by 6 bases; bases with no gene match: 8. In germline, CDR1 is SGHTA, CDR2 FQGNSA. The CDR3 consists of 16 residues. This sequence originates from a human donor in a cohort sampled during active COVID-19. This chain connects TRBV7-2 to TRBJ2-3; 12 bases are shared with TRBD2. Sequenced input: peripheral blood. The CDR3 sequence is CASRRRLAGEADTQYF. CDR3 nucleotides: TGTGCCAGCAGACGACGACTAGCGGGGGAGGCAGATACGCAGTATTTT.